The 6 T cell receptor beta chains below were found in one sample sequenced in a study of Ad26.COV2.S vaccination and SARS-CoV-2 variants. The treatment is: about 20 received Ad26.COV2.S at low or high dose, single or two shots; 5 received placebo; per-sample allocation not given. At day 63 after the first vaccine or placebo injection, samples were drawn. The repertoire was sequenced with immunoSEQ multiplex PCR; TCRdb's copy has only in-frame clones and lacks some. Of 300,000 to 400,000 clones in the sample, around nine tenths were seen once. Specimen: peripheral blood, collected in a trial of Ad26.COV2.S vaccine versus placebo. Receptors were obtained from a person between 18 and 65 years old who received the Ad26.COV2.S COVID-19 vaccine or a placebo.

The chain couples TRBV6-6 to TRBJ2-7; D gene unclear. CDR1 MNHNY and CDR2 SVGAGI come from the germline V gene (reference sequence). The CDR3 runs 12 residues. The germline V and J ends were trimmed by 2 bases and 5 bases, with 7 bases remaining between them. CDR3 coding DNA: TGTGCCAGCAGTTACAGAGGAGACGAGCAGTACTTC. This sequence encodes CASSYRGDEQYF.

This chain links TRBV27 with TRBJ2-3, with 7 bases fitting TRBD1. The CDR3 covers 17 residues. Germline V gene data show CDR1 as MNHEY and CDR2 as SMNVEV (reference sequence). J was trimmed by 6 bases and V by 2 bases; bases with no gene match: 14. In nucleotides, the CDR3 is TGTGCCAGCAGTTTAGCCCCCCCCCGACAGGGCAAGGATACGCAGTATTTT. Translation gives CASSLAPPRQGKDTQYF.

The V gene is TRBV7-2, the J gene TRBJ2-3; D remains unclear. Trimming pared 5 bases from V and 0 bases from J, leaving 9 bases between. In germline, CDR1 is SGHTA, CDR2 FQGNSA. The CDR3 totals 14 residues. The CDR3, as DNA: TGTGCCAGCAGCCCACTGGTTAGCACAGATACGCAGTATTTT. Protein: CASSPLVSTDTQYF.

The chain joins TRBV5-6 to TRBJ2-5; D is uncertain. Trimming stripped 2 bases from V and 5 bases from J, with 10 bases between. The CDR3 loop spans 13 amino acids. CDR1 is SGHDT and CDR2 is YYEEEE in the germline V gene. CDR3 sequence: CASSLYPTETQYF. The CDR3 DNA sequence: TGTGCCAGCAGCTTATACCCCACTGAGACCCAGTACTTC.

V usage is TRBV5-1 and J usage is TRBJ2-3; 11 nucleotides align to TRBD2. V shed 2 bases and J 0 bases; nucleotides not matched to a gene: 5. This CDR3 region has 17 residues. From germline, CDR1 is SGHRS and CDR2 YFSETQ. This CDR3 is CASSLTSGGDSTDTQYF. The CDR3, as DNA: TGCGCCAGCAGCTTAACTAGCGGGGGAGATAGCACAGATACGCAGTATTTT.

The chain recombines TRBV4-3 with TRBJ2-6, with a weak D call TRBD1 (5 bases). V dropped 6 bases and J dropped 6 bases, with 24 bases sitting between them. Germline V gene lookup returns CDR1 LGHNA and CDR2 YSLEER. The CDR3 has 18 amino acids. CDR3 region: CASSARPTGVPEANVLTF. Here the CDR3 DNA reads TGCGCCAGCAGTGCTCGCCCCACAGGAGTTCCTGAGGCCAACGTCCTGACTTTC.